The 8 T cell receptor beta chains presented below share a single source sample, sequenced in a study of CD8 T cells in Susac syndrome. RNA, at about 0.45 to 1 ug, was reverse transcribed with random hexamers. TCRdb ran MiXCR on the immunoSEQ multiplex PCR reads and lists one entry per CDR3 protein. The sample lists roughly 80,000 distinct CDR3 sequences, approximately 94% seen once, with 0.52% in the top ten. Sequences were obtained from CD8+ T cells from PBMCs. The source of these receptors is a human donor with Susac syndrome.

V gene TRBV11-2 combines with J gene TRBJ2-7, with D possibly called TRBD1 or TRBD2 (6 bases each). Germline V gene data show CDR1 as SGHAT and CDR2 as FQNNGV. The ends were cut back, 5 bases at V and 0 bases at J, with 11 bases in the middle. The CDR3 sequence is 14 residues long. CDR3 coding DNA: TGTGCCAGCAGCATAGGGGGGTACTCCTACGAGCAGTACTTC. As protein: CASSIGGYSYEQYF.

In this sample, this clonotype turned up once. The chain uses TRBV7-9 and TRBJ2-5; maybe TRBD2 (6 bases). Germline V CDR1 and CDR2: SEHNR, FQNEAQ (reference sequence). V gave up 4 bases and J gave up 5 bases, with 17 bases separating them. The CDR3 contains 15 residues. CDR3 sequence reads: CASSSKPTSRETQYF. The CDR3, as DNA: TGTGCCAGCAGCTCAAAGCCTACTAGCCGCGAGACCCAGTACTTC.

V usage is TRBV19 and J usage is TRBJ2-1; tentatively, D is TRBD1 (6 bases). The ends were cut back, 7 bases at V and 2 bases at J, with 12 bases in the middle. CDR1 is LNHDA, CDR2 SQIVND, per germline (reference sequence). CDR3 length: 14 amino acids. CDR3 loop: CASTTRDTYNEQFF. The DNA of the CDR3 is TGTGCCAGTACTACCAGGGACACCTACAATGAGCAGTTCTTC.

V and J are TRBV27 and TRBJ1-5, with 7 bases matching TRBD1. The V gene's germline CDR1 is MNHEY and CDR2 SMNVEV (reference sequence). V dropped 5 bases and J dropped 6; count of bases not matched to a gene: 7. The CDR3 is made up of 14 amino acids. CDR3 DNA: TGTGCCAGCAGTAACAGGGGCAACGGTCAGCCCCAGCATTTT. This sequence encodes CASSNRGNGQPQHF.

CDR3 coding DNA: TGTGCCAGCGCTACAGCGGGGGGAATCTCCTACAATGAGCAGTTCTTC. As protein: CASATAGGISYNEQFF. The gene calls are TRBV28 and TRBJ2-1; the match to TRBD2 covers 9 bases. Germline values: CDR1 MDHEN, CDR2 SYDVKM. The CDR3 extends over 16 amino acids. V shed 8 bases and J 0 bases; nucleotides not matched to a gene: 8.

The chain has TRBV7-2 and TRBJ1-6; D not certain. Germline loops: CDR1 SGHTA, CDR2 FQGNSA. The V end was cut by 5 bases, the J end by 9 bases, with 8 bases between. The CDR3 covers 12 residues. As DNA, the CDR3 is TGTGCCAGCAGCGGACCGGGTTCACCCCTCCACTTT. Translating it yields CASSGPGSPLHF. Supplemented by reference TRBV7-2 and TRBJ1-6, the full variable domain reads GAGVSQSPSNKVTEKGKDVELRCDPISGHTALYWYRQSLGQGLEFLIYFQGNSAPDKSGLPSDRFSAERTGGSVSTLTIQRTQQEDSAVYLCASSGPGSPLHFGNGTRLTVT.

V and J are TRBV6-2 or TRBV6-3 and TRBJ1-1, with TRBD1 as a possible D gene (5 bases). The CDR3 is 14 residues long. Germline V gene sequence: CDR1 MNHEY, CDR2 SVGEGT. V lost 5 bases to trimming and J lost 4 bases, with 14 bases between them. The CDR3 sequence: CASSVGVFFTEAFF. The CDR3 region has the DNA TGTGCCAGCAGTGTAGGGGTCTTTTTCACTGAAGCTTTCTTT.

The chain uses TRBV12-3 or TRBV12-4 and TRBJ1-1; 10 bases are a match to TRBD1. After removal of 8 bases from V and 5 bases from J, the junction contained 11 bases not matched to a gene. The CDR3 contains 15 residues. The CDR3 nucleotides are TGTGCCAGCCAATTTCCCCGGGACAGGGGTACTGAAGCTTTCTTT. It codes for CASQFPRDRGTEAFF.